This is a list of T cell receptor beta chains from one sample in a study of cytomegalovirus exposure and HLA in healthy donors. Measured with immunoSEQ multiplex PCR; TCRdb has only the in-frame clones, and not every one. Among about 160,000 clones, 80% were seen once, and the ten largest hold around 5%. The sample consisted of PBMCs. These receptors were taken from a man aged 25-45 years in good health and CMV-seronegative. The CDR3 runs from the conserved cysteine through the conserved F or W. The order of the fields is J gene, clone size, D gene, V gene, CDR3 protein, CDR3 DNA. The D gene is left open where the match is weak. Size tells how often a clone was seen (once, few, many) or the class of an expanded clone, and some rows leave it out.

TRBJ1-4,NA,NA,TRBV2,CASRLEATNEKLFF,TGTGCCAGCAGGTTGGAGGCAACTAATGAAAAACTGTTTTTT
TRBJ1-1,few,NA,TRBV27,CASTWGRRGDTEAFF,TGTGCCAGCACCTGGGGCCGACGTGGAGACACTGAAGCTTTCTTT
TRBJ2-5,NA,TRBD1,TRBV6-1,CASRGQGWETQYF,TGTGCCAGCAGGGGACAGGGCTGGGAGACCCAGTACTTC
TRBJ2-5,NA,TRBD2,TRBV7-9,CASSWVAGEQETQYF,TGTGCCAGCAGCTGGGTAGCGGGAGAGCAAGAGACCCAGTACTTC
TRBJ2-7,NA,NA,TRBV27,CASIHTGSEQYF,TGTGCCAGCATCCATACAGGGAGCGAGCAGTACTTC
TRBJ2-7,NA,NA,TRBV27,CASSLDISYEQYF,TGTGCCAGCAGTTTGGACATATCCTACGAGCAGTACTTC
TRBJ2-1,NA,TRBD2,TRBV5-1,CASSLGSGRANEQFF,TGCGCCAGCAGCTTGGGTAGCGGGAGGGCCAATGAGCAGTTCTTC
TRBJ1-1,NA,NA,TRBV9,CASSPREGMGKTEAFF,TGTGCCAGCAGCCCTAGAGAGGGTATGGGAAAGACTGAAGCTTTCTTT
TRBJ2-7,NA,NA,TRBV7-9,CASSLDRIEQYF,TGTGCCAGCAGTTTAGACAGGATCGAGCAGTACTTC
TRBJ2-3,NA,NA,TRBV6-5,CASSYYRLPKTDTQYF,TGTGCCAGCAGTTACTATCGACTGCCGAAGACAGATACGCAGTATTTT
TRBJ2-1,NA,TRBD2,TRBV5-4,CASSYLGASGHNEQFF,TGTGCCAGCAGCTACCTCGGGGCTAGCGGCCACAATGAGCAGTTCTTC
TRBJ1-5,NA,NA,TRBV27,CASRPGSSNQPQHF,TGTGCCAGCAGACCGGGGAGCAGCAATCAGCCCCAGCATTTT
TRBJ2-3,NA,TRBD2,TRBV10-2,CASSDGLAGGVDTQYF,TGCGCCAGCAGTGATGGACTAGCGGGAGGGGTTGATACGCAGTATTTT
TRBJ1-5,few,NA,TRBV4-3,CASSQVKEGNQPQHF,TGCGCCAGCAGCCAGGTCAAGGAGGGCAATCAGCCCCAGCATTTT
TRBJ2-2,NA,NA,TRBV29-1,CSVSTTITGELFF,TGCAGCGTTTCAACCACAATCACCGGGGAGCTGTTTTTT
TRBJ1-2,NA,NA,TRBV11-1,CASSSNRAQTYGYTF,TGTGCCAGCAGCAGTAACAGGGCCCAAACCTATGGCTACACCTTC
TRBJ2-1,NA,NA,TRBV7-2,CASSLRQASYNEQFF,TGTGCCAGCAGCTTAAGGCAGGCTTCCTACAATGAGCAGTTCTTC
TRBJ1-5,NA,NA,TRBV2,CASSSGQPQHF,TGTGCCAGCAGTTCGGGGCAGCCCCAGCATTTT
TRBJ2-7,NA,TRBD2,TRBV11-3,CASSPTSGASYEQYF,TGTGCCAGCAGCCCCACTAGCGGGGCCTCCTACGAGCAGTACTTC
TRBJ2-7,NA,TRBD2,TRBV7-9,CASNLPGRHEQYF,TGTGCCAGCAACCTACCCGGGAGGCACGAGCAGTACTTC
TRBJ1-2,NA,NA,TRBV5-4,CASSSGHTNYGYTF,TGTGCCAGTTCGTCCGGACATACGAACTATGGCTACACCTTC
TRBJ2-7,NA,NA,TRBV11-1,CASSLGRGKYEQYF,TGTGCCAGCAGCTTAGGGCGCGGAAAGTACGAGCAGTACTTC
TRBJ2-1,few,TRBD1,TRBV2,CASIGTGDSLGNEQFF,TGTGCCAGCATCGGGACAGGAGATTCGTTAGGCAATGAGCAGTTCTTC
TRBJ1-5,NA,TRBD1,TRBV18,CASSLDRDPNQPQHF,TGTGCCAGCTCACTGGACAGGGATCCCAATCAGCCCCAGCATTTT
TRBJ1-5,NA,NA,TRBV27,CASSSFLRGKDQPQHF,TGTGCCAGCAGTTCCTTCCTCCGGGGTAAGGATCAGCCCCAGCATTTT
TRBJ2-5,NA,TRBD2,TRBV5-1,CASSLGLAEGETQYF,TGCGCCAGCAGCTTGGGACTAGCGGAGGGGGAGACCCAGTACTTC
TRBJ2-7,NA,TRBD1,TRBV19,CASSLRDRRYEQYF,TGTGCCAGTAGTCTCAGGGACAGGAGGTACGAGCAGTACTTC
TRBJ1-5,NA,NA,TRBV19,CASSIPYQPQHF,TGTGCCAGTAGTATCCCCTATCAGCCCCAGCATTTT
TRBJ2-7,NA,NA,TRBV6-1,CASSENSVSYEQYF,TGTGCCAGCAGTGAGAATAGCGTCTCCTACGAGCAGTACTTC
TRBJ1-5,few,TRBD1,TRBV6-5,CASSVKTGNQPQHF,TGTGCCAGCAGTGTGAAGACAGGGAATCAGCCCCAGCATTTT
TRBJ2-3,NA,NA,TRBV7-9,CASSLGSGGRVWEDTQYF,TGTGCCAGCAGCTTAGGCTCGGGTGGGAGAGTATGGGAAGATACGCAGTATTTT
TRBJ1-5,NA,TRBD1,TRBV6-5,CASSTRGQGHQPQHF,TGTGCCAGCAGTACTAGGGGACAGGGGCATCAGCCCCAGCATTTT
TRBJ1-1,NA,TRBD1,TRBV2,CASSELGQLNTEAFF,TGTGCCAGCAGTGAACTGGGACAGTTGAACACTGAAGCTTTCTTT
TRBJ1-3,NA,NA,TRBV19,CASSILGSSGNTIYF,TGTGCCAGTAGTATCTTAGGGAGCTCTGGAAACACCATATATTTT
TRBJ1-1,NA,NA,TRBV6-5,CASSRGTTEAFF,TGTGCCAGCAGTAGGGGGACCACTGAAGCTTTCTTT
TRBJ1-5,NA,NA,TRBV6-1,CASSMVPGQPQHF,TGTGCCAGCAGTATGGTCCCGGGGCAGCCCCAGCATTTT
TRBJ1-1,NA,NA,TRBV7-9,CSSSLQNTEAFF,TGTTCCAGCAGCTTACAGAACACTGAAGCTTTCTTT
TRBJ1-5,NA,NA,TRBV13,CASSLKGSANQPQHF,TGTGCCAGCAGCTTGAAAGGGAGTGCCAATCAGCCCCAGCATTTT
TRBJ1-4,NA,NA,TRBV5-1,CASSLVQGSEKLFF,TGCGCCAGCAGCTTGGTGCAGGGGAGTGAAAAACTGTTTTTT
TRBJ1-1,few,TRBD1,TRBV19,CASSQQGKGTEAFF,TGTGCCAGTAGCCAACAGGGGAAAGGGACTGAAGCTTTCTTT
TRBJ2-1,NA,NA,TRBV29-1,CSAMESVEQFF,TGCAGCGCAATGGAGAGCGTTGAGCAGTTCTTC
TRBJ2-2,NA,NA,TRBV4-2,CASSERDSYTGELFF,TGTGCCAGCAGCGAACGGGATTCCTACACCGGGGAGCTGTTTTTT
TRBJ1-4,NA,TRBD1,TRBV30,CAWWTGIDEKLFF,TGTGCCTGGTGGACAGGGATCGACGAAAAACTGTTTTTT
TRBJ1-2,few,NA,TRBV7-2,CASSSDSIANYGYTF,TGTGCCAGCAGCTCGGACAGCATAGCTAACTATGGCTACACCTTC
TRBJ2-2,NA,TRBD2,TRBV7-3,CASSWDYLTGELFF,TGTGCCAGCAGCTGGGACTACCTTACCGGGGAGCTGTTTTTT
TRBJ2-5,NA,NA,TRBV28,CASRPDFRVRETQYF,TGTGCCAGCAGACCCGATTTCAGGGTTCGAGAGACCCAGTACTTC
TRBJ1-1,NA,NA,TRBV6-5,CASSQDRPNTEAFF,TGTGCCAGCAGTCAGGACAGACCTAACACTGAAGCTTTCTTT
TRBJ1-2,NA,NA,TRBV6-1,CASSEIPRYGYTF,TGTGCCAGCAGTGAGATCCCTAGGTATGGCTACACCTTC
TRBJ2-7,NA,NA,TRBV28,CASLQGWRDTNEQYF,TGTGCCAGCTTGCAGGGTTGGCGGGATACCAACGAGCAGTACTTC
TRBJ2-7,NA,TRBD1,TRBV7-3,CASSPGQGAYEQYF,TGTGCCAGCAGCCCGGGACAGGGGGCATACGAGCAGTACTTC
TRBJ1-5,NA,NA,TRBV4-3,CASSQGNREYNQPQHF,TGCGCCAGCAGTCAGGGAAACAGGGAGTACAATCAGCCCCAGCATTTT
TRBJ2-7,NA,TRBD2,TRBV28,CASHTYGEGQYF,TGTGCCAGCCACACCTACGGGGAGGGGCAGTACTTC
TRBJ1-5,NA,TRBD1,TRBV9,CASSASDRGNQPQHF,TGTGCCAGCAGCGCCTCGGACAGGGGGAATCAGCCCCAGCATTTT
TRBJ1-2,few,NA,TRBV5-4,CASSPLNREWYGYTF,TGTGCCAGCAGCCCCCTTAACAGGGAGTGGTATGGCTACACCTTC